This T cell receptor beta chain was identified during a study of identical twins. MiXCR, applied by TCRdb to the 5' RACE reads, yields one record per CDR3 protein. Among about 200,000 distinct CDR3 sequences listed, roughly 10% were seen once. The CDR3 loop spans 16 amino acids. Germline CDR1 and CDR2: LGHNA and YNFKEQ. Germline trimming cut 4 bases from V and 6 bases from J; bases unmatched to any gene: 12. The study, taken as a whole, reports: Where beta out-of-frame sequences were concerned, excess twin sharing was weaker. Possibly, invariant MAIT and iNKT cells partly confounded zero-insertion analyses.

Details on this clonotype: Antigen: not known.

This receptor was obtained from a man aged 45-65 years in good health. The sample consisted of memory T cells sorted from blood. The rearrangement uses TRBV4-2 and TRBJ2-7; TRBD1 agrees at 10 bases. The DNA for the CDR3 is TGTGCCAGCAGCCTCTCTTCCGGGACAGGGGTCTCCGAGCAGTACTTC. Translation gives CASSLSSGTGVSEQYF.